These 11 T cell receptor beta chains came from one sample sequenced in a study of blood T cell repertoires in COVID-19. TCRdb keeps only in-frame clones here, not all; method: immunoSEQ multiplex PCR. The profile shows some 65,000 clones, roughly 92% of them singletons. Source material: peripheral blood. These receptors all come from a man aged 65 to 79 with active COVID-19.

V and J are TRBV6-5 and TRBJ2-1; the D gene is possibly TRBD2 (6 bases). The CDR3 loop spans 16 amino acids. V gave up 1 base and J gave up 0 bases, with 10 bases separating them. The germline gives CDR1 MNHEY, CDR2 SVGAGI. CDR3 sequence reads: CASSYLAVSSYNEQFF. For the CDR3, the DNA is TGTGCCAGCAGTTACTTAGCGGTTAGCTCCTACAATGAGCAGTTCTTC.

CDR3: CASSFSGGSNSPLHF. CDR3 coding DNA: TGTGCCAGCAGCTTTTCGGGTGGCAGCAATTCACCCCTCCACTTT. The chain joins TRBV5-4 to TRBJ1-6, with no clear D. Germline assignment: CDR1 SGHNT and CDR2 YYREEE (reference sequence). Trimming took 2 bases from V and 7 from J, leaving 13 bases between them. This CDR3 contains 15 residues.

This clone was recorded only once. The chain's CDR3 is CASSTGTGTDTQYF. The CDR3 nucleotides are TGTGCCAGCTCGACGGGGACAGGGACAGATACGCAGTATTTT. V gene TRBV4-2 combines with J gene TRBJ2-3; 9 nucleotides match TRBD1. Germline-derived CDR1 and CDR2 are LGHNA and YNFKEQ. This CDR3 comprises 14 residues. J was trimmed by 3 bases and V by 8 bases; bases with no gene match: 6.

The V and J genes are TRBV7-9 and TRBJ2-1; D is ambiguous. Germline loops: CDR1 SEHNR, CDR2 FQNEAQ (reference sequence). The CDR3 is made up of 13 amino acids. Trimming removed 0 bases at V and 5 bases at J, with 5 bases between. The CDR3 coding sequence is TGTGCCAGCAGCTTAGCACAGCACAATGAGCAGTTCTTC. It codes for CASSLAQHNEQFF. Based on the CDR3 plus reference TRBV7-9 and TRBJ2-1, the full variable domain is DTGVSQNPRHKITKRGQNVTFRCDPISEHNRLYWYRQTLGQGPEFLTYFQNEAQLEKSRLLSDRFSAERPKGSFSTLEIQRTEQGDSAMYLCASSLAQHNEQFFGPGTRLTVL.

The V and J genes are TRBV7-9 and TRBJ1-1; TRBD1 matches at 8 bases. CDR1 and CDR2 from the germline V gene are SEHNR and FQNEAQ (reference sequence). This CDR3 contains 16 residues. V shed 1 base and J 2 bases; nucleotides not matched to a gene: 6. Written as DNA, the CDR3 is TGTGCCAGCAGCTTAGGGACAGGGATCCTCAACACTGAAGCTTTCTTT. Its protein product is CASSLGTGILNTEAFF.

The rearrangement links TRBV4-3 to TRBJ1-2, with 7 bases fitting TRBD1. This CDR3 contains 15 residues. CDR1 LGHNA and CDR2 YSLEER come from the germline V gene. After removal of 0 bases from V and 6 bases from J, the junction contained 7 bases not matched to a gene. CDR3 protein: CASSQDPHRGDGYTF. The CDR3, as DNA: TGCGCCAGCAGCCAAGATCCCCACAGGGGAGATGGCTACACCTTC.

This chain uses TRBV3-1 (or the pseudogene TRBV3-2) with TRBJ2-2; D remains ambiguous. CDR3 length: 17 amino acids. The V end was cut by 0 bases, the J end by 0 bases, with 11 bases between. Germline-derived CDR1 and CDR2 are LGHDT and YNNKEL (reference sequence). The CDR3 region has the DNA TGTGCCAGCAGCCAAGATCGGGTGGTGACGAACACCGGGGAGCTGTTTTTT. This gives the protein CASSQDRVVTNTGELFF.

This chain uses TRBV6-5 with TRBJ1-5; 7 bases match TRBD1. The CDR3 is 14 residues long. Germline V CDR1 and CDR2: MNHEY, SVGAGI. Losses at the gene ends were 6 bases for V and 7 bases for J; bases not matched to a gene: 9. CDR3 in DNA: TGTGCCAGCAGGCGACAGGGTACGGGACAGCCCCAGCATTTT. Residues: CASRRQGTGQPQHF.

V is TRBV9 and J is TRBJ2-5; 12 bases agree with TRBD1. After removal of 1 base from V and 5 bases from J, the junction contained 9 bases not matched to a gene. This CDR3 region has 17 residues. Per germline, CDR1 SGDLS and CDR2 YYNGEE. CDR3: CASSVSGQGAPGETQYF. Written as DNA, the CDR3 is TGTGCCAGCAGCGTATCGGGACAGGGGGCCCCGGGGGAGACCCAGTACTTC.

This clone was recorded only once. The chain has TRBV18 and TRBJ1-1, with TRBD1 matching 7 bases. Trimming at V came to 3 bases and at J to 3 bases, leaving 1 base not matched to a gene. CDR3 length equals 13 residues. Germline V gene data show CDR1 as KGHSH and CDR2 as LQKENI. The CDR3: CASSPDRDTEAFF. Here the CDR3 DNA reads TGTGCCAGCTCACCCGACAGGGACACTGAAGCTTTCTTT. Drawing the rest from reference TRBV18 and TRBJ1-1, the complete variable domain is NAGVMQNPRHLVRRRGQEARLRCSPMKGHSHVYWYRQLPEEGLKFMVYLQKENIIDESGMPKERFSAEFPKEGPSILRIQQVVRGDSAAYFCASSPDRDTEAFFGQGTRLTVV.

This chain links TRBV4-3 with TRBJ1-6, with D possibly being TRBD1 (5 bases). Trimming took 3 bases from V and 4 from J, leaving 10 bases between them. The CDR3 loop spans 15 amino acids. Germline lookup yields CDR1 LGHNA and CDR2 YSLEER. CDR3 in amino acids: CASSHDREYNSPLHF. CDR3 coding DNA: TGCGCCAGCAGCCACGACAGAGAATATAATTCACCCCTCCACTTT.